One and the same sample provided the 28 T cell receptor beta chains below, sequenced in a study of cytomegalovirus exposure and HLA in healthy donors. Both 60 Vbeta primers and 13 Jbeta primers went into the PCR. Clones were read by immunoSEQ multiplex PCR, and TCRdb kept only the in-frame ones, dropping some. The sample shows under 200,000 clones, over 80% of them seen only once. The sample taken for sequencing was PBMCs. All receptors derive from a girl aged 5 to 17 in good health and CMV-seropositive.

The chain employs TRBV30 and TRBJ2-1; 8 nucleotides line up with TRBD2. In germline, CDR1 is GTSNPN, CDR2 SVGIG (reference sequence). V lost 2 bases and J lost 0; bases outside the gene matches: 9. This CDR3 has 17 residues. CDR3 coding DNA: TGTGCCTGGAGTCCTCGACTAGCGCCTAGCTCCTACAATGAGCAGTTCTTC. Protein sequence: CAWSPRLAPSSYNEQFF.

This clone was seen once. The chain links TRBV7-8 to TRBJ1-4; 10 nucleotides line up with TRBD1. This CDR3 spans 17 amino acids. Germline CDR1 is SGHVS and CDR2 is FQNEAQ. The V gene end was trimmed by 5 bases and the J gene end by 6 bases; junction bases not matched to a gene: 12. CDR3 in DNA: TGTGCCAGCAGCGCAGCCGACCCCGGGACAGGGGATGAAAAACTGTTTTTT. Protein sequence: CASSAADPGTGDEKLFF.

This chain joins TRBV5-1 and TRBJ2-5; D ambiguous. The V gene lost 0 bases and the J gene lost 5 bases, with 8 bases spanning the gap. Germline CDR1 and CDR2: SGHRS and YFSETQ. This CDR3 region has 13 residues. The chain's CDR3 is CASSLEAGETQYF. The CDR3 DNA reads TGCGCCAGCAGCTTGGAGGCCGGGGAGACCCAGTACTTC.

CDR3 amino acids: CASSFPFAGVTTEAFF. CDR3 DNA sequence: TGTGCCAGCAGCTTCCCCTTTGCGGGGGTTACCACTGAAGCTTTCTTT. The rearrangement uses TRBV7-2 and TRBJ1-1; a possible D gene is TRBD1 (5 bases). CDR1 is SGHTA, CDR2 FQGNSA, per germline. The CDR3 runs to 16 residues. The ends were cut back, 3 bases at V and 4 bases at J, with 18 bases in the middle.

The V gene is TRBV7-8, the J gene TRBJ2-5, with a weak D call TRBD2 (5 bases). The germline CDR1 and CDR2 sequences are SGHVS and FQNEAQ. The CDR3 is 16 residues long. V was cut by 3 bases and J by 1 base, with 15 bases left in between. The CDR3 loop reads CASSFTGEGSQETQYF. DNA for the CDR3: TGTGCCAGCAGCTTCACCGGGGAAGGAAGCCAAGAGACCCAGTACTTC. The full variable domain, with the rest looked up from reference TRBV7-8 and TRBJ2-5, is GAGVSQSPRYKVAKRGQDVALRCDPISGHVSLFWYQQALGQGPEFLTYFQNEAQLDKSGLPSDRFFAERPEGSVSTLKIQRTQQEDSAVYLCASSFTGEGSQETQYFGPGTRLLVL.

CDR3 coding DNA: TGTGCCAGCAGCAAAAGGGGGGAAAGGGGGCTCCAAGAGACCCAGTACTTC. Protein product: CASSKRGERGLQETQYF. The gene calls are TRBV21-1 and TRBJ2-5; the table assigns TRBD1, which was not confirmed against the DNA. TRBV21-1 is a pseudogene. The CDR3 has 17 amino acids.

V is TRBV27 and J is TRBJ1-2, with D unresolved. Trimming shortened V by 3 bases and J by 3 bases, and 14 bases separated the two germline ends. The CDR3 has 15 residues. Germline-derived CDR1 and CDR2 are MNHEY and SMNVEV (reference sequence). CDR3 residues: CASSFRTGRDYGYTF. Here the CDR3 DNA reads TGTGCCAGCAGTTTCCGGACCGGGCGGGACTATGGCTACACCTTC.

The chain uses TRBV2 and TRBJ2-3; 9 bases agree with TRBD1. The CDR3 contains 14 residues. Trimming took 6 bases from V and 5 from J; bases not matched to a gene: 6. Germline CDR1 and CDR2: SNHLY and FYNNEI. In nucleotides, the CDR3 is TGTGCCAGCAGGCGGACAGGGGTGGTAGATACGCAGTATTTT. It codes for CASRRTGVVDTQYF.

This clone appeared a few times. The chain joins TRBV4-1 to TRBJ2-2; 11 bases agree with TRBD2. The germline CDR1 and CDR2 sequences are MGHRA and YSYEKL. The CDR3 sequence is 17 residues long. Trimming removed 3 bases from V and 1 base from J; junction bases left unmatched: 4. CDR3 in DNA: TGCGCCAGCAGCCACAAACTAGCGGGAGAGAACACCGGGGAGCTGTTTTTT. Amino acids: CASSHKLAGENTGELFF.

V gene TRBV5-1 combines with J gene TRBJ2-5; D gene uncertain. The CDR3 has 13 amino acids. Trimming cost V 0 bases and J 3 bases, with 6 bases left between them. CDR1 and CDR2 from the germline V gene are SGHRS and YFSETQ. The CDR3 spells CASSLASEETQYF. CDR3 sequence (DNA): TGCGCCAGCAGCTTGGCGTCAGAAGAGACCCAGTACTTC.

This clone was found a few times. The CDR3 sequence: CASSLRRNPQFF. The CDR3 DNA follows: TGTGCCAGCAGTTTACGCAGGAATCCGCAGTTCTTC. V is TRBV27 and J is TRBJ2-1, with unresolved D. The ends were cut back, 2 bases at V and 12 bases at J, with 11 bases in the middle. The germline gives CDR1 MNHEY, CDR2 SMNVEV (reference sequence). This CDR3 spans 12 amino acids.

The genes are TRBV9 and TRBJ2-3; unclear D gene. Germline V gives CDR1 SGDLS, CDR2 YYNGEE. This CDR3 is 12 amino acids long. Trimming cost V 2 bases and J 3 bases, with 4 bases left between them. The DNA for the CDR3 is TGTGCCAGCAGCGTTGTAACAGATACGCAGTATTTT. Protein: CASSVVTDTQYF.

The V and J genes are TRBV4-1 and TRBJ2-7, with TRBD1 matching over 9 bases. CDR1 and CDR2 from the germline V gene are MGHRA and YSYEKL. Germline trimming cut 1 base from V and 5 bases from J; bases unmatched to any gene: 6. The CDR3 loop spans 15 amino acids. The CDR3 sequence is CASSQVATGGDEQYF. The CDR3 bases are TGCGCCAGCAGCCAAGTCGCGACAGGGGGGGACGAGCAGTACTTC.

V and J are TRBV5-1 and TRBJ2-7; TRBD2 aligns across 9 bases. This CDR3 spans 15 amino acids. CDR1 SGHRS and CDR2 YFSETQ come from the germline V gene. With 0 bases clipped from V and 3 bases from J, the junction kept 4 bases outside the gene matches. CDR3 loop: CASSLELAGLYEQYF. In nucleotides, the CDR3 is TGCGCCAGCAGCTTGGAACTAGCGGGTCTCTACGAGCAGTACTTC.

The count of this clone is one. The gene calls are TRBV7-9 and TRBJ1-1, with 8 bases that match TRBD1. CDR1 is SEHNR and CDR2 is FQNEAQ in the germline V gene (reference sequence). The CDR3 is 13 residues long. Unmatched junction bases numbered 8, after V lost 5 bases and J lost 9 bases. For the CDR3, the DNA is TGTGCCAGCAGCCCGTGGACAGGGTTTAAAGCTTTCTTT. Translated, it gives CASSPWTGFKAFF. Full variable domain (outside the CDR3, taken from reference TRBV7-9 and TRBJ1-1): DTGVSQNPRHKITKRGQNVTFRCDPISEHNRLYWYRQTLGQGPEFLTYFQNEAQLEKSRLLSDRFSAERPKGSFSTLEIQRTEQGDSAMYLCASSPWTGFKAFFGQGTRLTVV.

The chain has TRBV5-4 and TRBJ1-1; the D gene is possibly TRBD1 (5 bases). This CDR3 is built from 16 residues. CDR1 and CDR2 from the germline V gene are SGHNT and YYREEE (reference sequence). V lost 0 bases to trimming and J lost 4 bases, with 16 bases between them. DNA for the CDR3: TGTGCCAGCAGCTTGGGCGGGGAAAGGGGTAGCACTGAAGCTTTCTTT. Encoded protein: CASSLGGERGSTEAFF.

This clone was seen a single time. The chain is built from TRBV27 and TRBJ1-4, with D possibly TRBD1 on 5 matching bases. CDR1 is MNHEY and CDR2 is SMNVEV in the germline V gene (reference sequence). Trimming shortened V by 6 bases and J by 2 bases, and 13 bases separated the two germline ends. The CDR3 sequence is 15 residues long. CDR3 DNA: TGTGCCAGCAGCCCACTCGACAGCACTAATGAAAAACTGTTTTTT. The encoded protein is CASSPLDSTNEKLFF.

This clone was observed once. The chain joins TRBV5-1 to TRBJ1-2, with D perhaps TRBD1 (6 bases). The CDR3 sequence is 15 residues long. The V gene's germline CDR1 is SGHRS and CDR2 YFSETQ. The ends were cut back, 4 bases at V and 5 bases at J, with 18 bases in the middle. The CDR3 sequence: CASSKQGALGYGYTF. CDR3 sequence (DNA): TGCGCCAGCAGCAAACAGGGAGCCCTTGGGTATGGCTACACCTTC.

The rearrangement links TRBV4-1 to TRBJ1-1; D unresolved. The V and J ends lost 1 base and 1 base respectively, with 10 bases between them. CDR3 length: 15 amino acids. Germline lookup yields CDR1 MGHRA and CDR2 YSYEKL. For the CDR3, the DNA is TGCGCCAGCAGCCAAGTACGTCGGGGGAACACTGAAGCTTTCTTT. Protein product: CASSQVRRGNTEAFF.

This CDR3 is CASRRGQGFYEQYF. The CDR3 DNA follows: TGTGCCAGCAGGAGGGGACAGGGATTCTACGAGCAGTACTTC. The chain joins TRBV6-5 to TRBJ2-7, with 9 bases aligning to TRBD1. V lost 6 bases, J lost 3 bases, and 6 bases stayed unmatched. Germline V CDR1 and CDR2: MNHEY, SVGAGI. The CDR3 spans 14 residues.

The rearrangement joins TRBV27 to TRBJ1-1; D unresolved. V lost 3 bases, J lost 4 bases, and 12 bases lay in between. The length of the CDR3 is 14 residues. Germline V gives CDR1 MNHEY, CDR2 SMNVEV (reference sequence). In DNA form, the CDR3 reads TGTGCCAGCAGTTTCCGGGATTGGGGCACTGAAGCTTTCTTT. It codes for CASSFRDWGTEAFF.

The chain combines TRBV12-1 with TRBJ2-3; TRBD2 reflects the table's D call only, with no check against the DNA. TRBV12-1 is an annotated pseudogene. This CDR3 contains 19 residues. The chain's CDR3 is CASSLRRGRRRRHTDTQYF. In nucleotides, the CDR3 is TGTGCCAGCAGCTTGCGACGAGGAAGGAGGAGGAGACACACAGATACGCAGTATTTT.

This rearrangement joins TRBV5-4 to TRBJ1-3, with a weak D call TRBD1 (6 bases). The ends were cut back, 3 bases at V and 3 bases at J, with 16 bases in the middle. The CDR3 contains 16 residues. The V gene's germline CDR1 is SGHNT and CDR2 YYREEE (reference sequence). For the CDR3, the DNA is TGTGCCAGCAGCTCTTCACTAACAGGGAATGGAAACACCATATATTTT. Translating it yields CASSSSLTGNGNTIYF.

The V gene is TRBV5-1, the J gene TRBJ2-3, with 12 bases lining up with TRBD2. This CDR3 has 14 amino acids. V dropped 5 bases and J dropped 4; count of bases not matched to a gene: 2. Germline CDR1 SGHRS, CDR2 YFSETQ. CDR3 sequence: CASRLAGGSDTQYF. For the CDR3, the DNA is TGCGCCAGCAGGCTAGCGGGAGGGTCAGATACGCAGTATTTT.

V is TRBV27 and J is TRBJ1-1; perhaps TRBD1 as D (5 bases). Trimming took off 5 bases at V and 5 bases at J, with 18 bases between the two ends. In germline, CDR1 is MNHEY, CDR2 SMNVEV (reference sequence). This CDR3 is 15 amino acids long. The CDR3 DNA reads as TGTGCCAGCAGTGGCGGAGGGCCAGCAGGGACTGAAGCTTTCTTT. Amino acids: CASSGGGPAGTEAFF.

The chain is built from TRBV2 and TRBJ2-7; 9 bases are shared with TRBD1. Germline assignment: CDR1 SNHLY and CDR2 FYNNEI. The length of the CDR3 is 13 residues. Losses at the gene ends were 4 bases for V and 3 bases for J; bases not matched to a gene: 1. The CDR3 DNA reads TGTGCCAGCAGTGGACAGGGGGGCTACGAGCAGTACTTC. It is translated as CASSGQGGYEQYF.

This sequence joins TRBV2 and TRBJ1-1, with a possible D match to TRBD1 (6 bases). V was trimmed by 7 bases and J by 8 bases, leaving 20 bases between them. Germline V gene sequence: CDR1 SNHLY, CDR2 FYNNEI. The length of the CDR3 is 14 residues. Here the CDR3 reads CASKDSIIVLEAFF. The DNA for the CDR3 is TGTGCCAGCAAGGACAGCATCATTGTTTTGGAAGCTTTCTTT.

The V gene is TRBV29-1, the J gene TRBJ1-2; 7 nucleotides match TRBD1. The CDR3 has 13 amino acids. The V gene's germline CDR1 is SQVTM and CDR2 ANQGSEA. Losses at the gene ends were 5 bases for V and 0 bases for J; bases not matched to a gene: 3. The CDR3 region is CSVWTGTNYGYTF. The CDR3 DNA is TGCAGCGTTTGGACAGGTACTAACTATGGCTACACCTTC.